This TCR beta chain was retrieved from a study of blood T cells in healthy people across ages. Notes on this clonotype: Its target is unknown.

Study-wide results and caveats: In long-lived donors, naive CD4+ cell counts and diversity exceeded those of aged donors. While age rose, TCR beta diversity per million T cells dropped in a roughly linear way.

The CDR3 covers 12 residues. V was trimmed by 0 bases and J by 13 bases, leaving 13 bases between them. The germline gives CDR1 SGDLS, CDR2 YYNGEE. Through a sample-barcoded 5' primer and a J-beta primer mix, a second PCR was run for about 6 to 11 cycles. TCRdb fed the 5' RACE reads into MiXCR, producing one record per CDR3 protein. Of 700,000 to 850,000 distinct CDR3 sequences in the sample, about 55% were seen once. The chain links TRBV9 to TRBJ1-2; D is ambiguous. The TCR sequence derives from an older man in good health. The specimen was blood. The CDR3 DNA reads as TGTGCCAGCAGCGTAGAGGGCAGTCCCCTCACCTTC. Encoded protein: CASSVEGSPLTF.